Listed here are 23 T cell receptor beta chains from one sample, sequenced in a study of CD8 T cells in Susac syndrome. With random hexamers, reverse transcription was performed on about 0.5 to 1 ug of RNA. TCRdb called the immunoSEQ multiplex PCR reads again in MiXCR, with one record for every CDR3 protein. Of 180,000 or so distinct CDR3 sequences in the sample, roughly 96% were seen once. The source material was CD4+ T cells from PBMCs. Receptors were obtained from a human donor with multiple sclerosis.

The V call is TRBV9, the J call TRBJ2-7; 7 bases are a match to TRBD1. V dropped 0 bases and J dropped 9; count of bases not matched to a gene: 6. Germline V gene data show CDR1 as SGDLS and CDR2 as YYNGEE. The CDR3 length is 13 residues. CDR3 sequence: CASSVDYGTVQYF. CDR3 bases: TGTGCCAGCAGCGTAGATTACGGGACAGTGCAGTACTTC.

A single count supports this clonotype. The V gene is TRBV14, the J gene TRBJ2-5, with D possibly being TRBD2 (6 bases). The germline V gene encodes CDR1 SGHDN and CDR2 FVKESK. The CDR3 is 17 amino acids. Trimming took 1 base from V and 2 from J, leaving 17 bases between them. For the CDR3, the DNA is TGTGCCAGCAGCCAAGGAGGAGGGATTTGGTCTCAAGAGACCCAGTACTTC. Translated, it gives CASSQGGGIWSQETQYF.

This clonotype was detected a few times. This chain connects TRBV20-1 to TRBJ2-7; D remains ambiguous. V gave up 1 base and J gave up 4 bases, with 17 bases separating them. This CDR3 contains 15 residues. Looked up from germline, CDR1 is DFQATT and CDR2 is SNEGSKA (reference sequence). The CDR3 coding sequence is TGCAGTGCTAGAGGTTCGTCGGTAGCAGTGTACGAGCAGTACTTC. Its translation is CSARGSSVAVYEQYF.

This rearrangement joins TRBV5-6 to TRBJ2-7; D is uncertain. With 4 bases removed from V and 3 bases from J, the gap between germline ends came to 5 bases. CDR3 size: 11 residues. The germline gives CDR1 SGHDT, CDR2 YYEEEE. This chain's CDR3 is CASSINYEQYF. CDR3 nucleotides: TGTGCCAGCAGCATCAACTACGAGCAGTACTTC.

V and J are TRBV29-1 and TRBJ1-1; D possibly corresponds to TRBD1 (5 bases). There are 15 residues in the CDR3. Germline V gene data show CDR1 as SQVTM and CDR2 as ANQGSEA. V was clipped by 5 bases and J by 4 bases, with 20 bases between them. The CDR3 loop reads CSVLKPGLLITEAFF. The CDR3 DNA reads TGCAGCGTTTTGAAACCGGGACTGTTAATCACTGAAGCTTTCTTT. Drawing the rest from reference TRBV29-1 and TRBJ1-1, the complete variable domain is SAVISQKPSRDICQRGTSLTIQCQVDSQVTMMFWYRQQPGQSLTLIATANQGSEATYESGFVIDKFPISRPNLTFSTLTVSNMSPEDSSIYLCSVLKPGLLITEAFFGQGTRLTVV.

In DNA form, the CDR3 reads TGTGCCAGCAGCCCCTCGACAAACACCATATATTTT. It yields the protein CASSPSTNTIYF. The J gene is TRBJ1-3, the V gene TRBV11-2; D remains unclear. The V end was cut by 5 bases, the J end by 6 bases, with 8 bases between. The CDR3 runs to 12 residues. Germline CDR1 is SGHAT and CDR2 is FQNNGV. Filled out from reference TRBV11-2 and TRBJ1-3, the complete variable domain reads EAGVAQSPRYKIIEKRQSVAFWCNPISGHATLYWYQQILGQGPKLLIQFQNNGVVDDSQLPKDRFSAERLKGVDSTLKIQPAKLEDSAVYLCASSPSTNTIYFGEGSWLTVV.

The CDR3 DNA reads as TGCAGCGTCACTGGGCTACTAGCCTACGAGCAGTACTTC. Translated, it gives CSVTGLLAYEQYF. V gene TRBV29-1 combines with J gene TRBJ2-7; weak D call: TRBD2 (5 bases). Deletions cut 6 bases from V and 2 bases from J, with 14 bases between. The CDR3 sequence is 13 residues long. CDR1 SQVTM and CDR2 ANQGSEA come from the germline V gene.

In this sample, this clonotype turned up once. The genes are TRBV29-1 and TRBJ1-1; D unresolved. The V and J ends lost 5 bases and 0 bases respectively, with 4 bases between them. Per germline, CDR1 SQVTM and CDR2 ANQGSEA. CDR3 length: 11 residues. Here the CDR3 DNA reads TGCAGCGTTAGGATGAACACTGAAGCTTTCTTT. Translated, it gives CSVRMNTEAFF.

In nucleotides, the CDR3 is TGTGCCAGCAGCCCGAGACCCGCGGGGACAGATACGCAGTATTTT. Its protein product is CASSPRPAGTDTQYF. V is TRBV7-3 and J is TRBJ2-3, with D possibly being TRBD2 (6 bases). This CDR3 comprises 15 residues. V lost 5 bases, J lost 3 bases, and 15 bases lay in between. Germline V CDR1 and CDR2: SGHTA, FQGTGA. Full variable domain (rest looked up from reference TRBV7-3 and TRBJ2-3): GAGVSQTPSNKVTEKGKYVELRCDPISGHTALYWYRQSLGQGPEFLIYFQGTGAADDSGLPNDRFFAVRPEGSVSTLKIQRTERGDSAVYLCASSPRPAGTDTQYFGPGTRLTVL.

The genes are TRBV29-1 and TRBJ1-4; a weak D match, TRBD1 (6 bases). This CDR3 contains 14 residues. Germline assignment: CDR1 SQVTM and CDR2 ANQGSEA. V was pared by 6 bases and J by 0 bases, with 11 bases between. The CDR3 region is CSVGAGATNEKLFF. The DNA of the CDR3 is TGCAGCGTCGGAGCAGGGGCAACTAATGAAAAACTGTTTTTT.

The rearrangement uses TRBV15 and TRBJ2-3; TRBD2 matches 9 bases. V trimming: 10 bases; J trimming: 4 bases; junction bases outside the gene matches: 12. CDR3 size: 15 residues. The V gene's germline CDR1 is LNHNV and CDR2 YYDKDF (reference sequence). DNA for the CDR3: TGTGCCATCAGTAATGAAGCGGGAGGACCAGATACGCAGTATTTT. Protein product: CAISNEAGGPDTQYF.

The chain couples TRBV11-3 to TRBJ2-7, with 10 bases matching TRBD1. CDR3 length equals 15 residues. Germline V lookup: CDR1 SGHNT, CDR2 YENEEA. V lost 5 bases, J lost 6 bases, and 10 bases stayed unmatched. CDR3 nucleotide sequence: TGTGCCAGCAGCCCTCGGGACAGGGGTATGAGCGAGCAGTACTTC. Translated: CASSPRDRGMSEQYF.

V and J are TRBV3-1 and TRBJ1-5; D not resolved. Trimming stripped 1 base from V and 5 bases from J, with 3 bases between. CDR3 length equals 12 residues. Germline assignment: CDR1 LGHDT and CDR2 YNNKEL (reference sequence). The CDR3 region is CASSQGHQPQHF. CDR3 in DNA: TGTGCCAGCAGCCAAGGCCATCAGCCCCAGCATTTT.

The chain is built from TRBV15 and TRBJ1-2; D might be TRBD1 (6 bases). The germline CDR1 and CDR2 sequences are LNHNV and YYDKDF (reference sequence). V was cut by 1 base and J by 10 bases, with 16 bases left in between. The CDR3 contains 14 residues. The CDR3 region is CATSRGAIQGHYTF. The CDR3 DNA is TGTGCCACCAGCAGAGGGGCTATACAGGGCCACTACACCTTC.

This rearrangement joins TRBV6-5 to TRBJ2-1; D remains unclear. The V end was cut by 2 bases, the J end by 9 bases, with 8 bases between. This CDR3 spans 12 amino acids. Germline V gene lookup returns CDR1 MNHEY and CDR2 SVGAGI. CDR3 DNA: TGTGCCAGCAGTTACGGCGTTGGTGAGCAGTTCTTC. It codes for CASSYGVGEQFF.

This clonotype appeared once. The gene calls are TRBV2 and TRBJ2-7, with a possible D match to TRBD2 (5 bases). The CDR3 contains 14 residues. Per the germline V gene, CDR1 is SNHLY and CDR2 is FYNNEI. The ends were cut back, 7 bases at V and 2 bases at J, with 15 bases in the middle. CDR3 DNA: TGTGCCAGCAAGGTTGATGGACTTACCTACGAGCAGTACTTC. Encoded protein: CASKVDGLTYEQYF. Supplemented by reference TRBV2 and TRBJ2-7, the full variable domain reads EPEVTQTPSHQVTQMGQEVILRCVPISNHLYFYWYRQILGQKVEFLVSFYNNEISEKSEIFDDQFSVERPDGSNFTLKIRSTKLEDSAMYFCASKVDGLTYEQYFGPGTRLTVT.

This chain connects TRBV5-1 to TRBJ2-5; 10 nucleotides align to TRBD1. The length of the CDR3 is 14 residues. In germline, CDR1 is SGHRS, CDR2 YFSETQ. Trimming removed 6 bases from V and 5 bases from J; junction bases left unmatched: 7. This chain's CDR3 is CASKGQGRSETQYF. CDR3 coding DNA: TGCGCCAGCAAGGGACAGGGGCGGAGCGAGACCCAGTACTTC.

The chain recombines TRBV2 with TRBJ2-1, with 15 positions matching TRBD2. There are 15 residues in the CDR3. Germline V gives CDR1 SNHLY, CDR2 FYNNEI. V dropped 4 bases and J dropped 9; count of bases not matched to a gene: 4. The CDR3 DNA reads TGTGCCAGCAGTGTTGGACTAGCGGGGGGGTTTGAGCAGTTCTTC. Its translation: CASSVGLAGGFEQFF.

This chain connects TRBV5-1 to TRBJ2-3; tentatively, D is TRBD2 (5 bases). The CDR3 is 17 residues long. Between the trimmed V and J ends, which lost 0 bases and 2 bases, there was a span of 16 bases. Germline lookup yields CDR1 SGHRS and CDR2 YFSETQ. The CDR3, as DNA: TGCGCCAGCAGCTTGGATTTCTCCAGCGGCGACACAGATACGCAGTATTTT. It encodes CASSLDFSSGDTDTQYF. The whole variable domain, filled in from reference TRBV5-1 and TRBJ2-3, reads KAGVTQTPRYLIKTRGQQVTLSCSPISGHRSVSWYQQTPGQGLQFLFEYFSETQRNKGNFPGRFSGRQFSNSRSEMNVSTLELGDSALYLCASSLDFSSGDTDTQYFGPGTRLTVL.

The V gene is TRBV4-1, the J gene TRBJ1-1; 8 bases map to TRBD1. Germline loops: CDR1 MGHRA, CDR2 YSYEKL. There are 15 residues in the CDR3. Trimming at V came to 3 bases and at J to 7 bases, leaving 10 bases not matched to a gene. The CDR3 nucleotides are TGCGCCAGCAGCCAGGTTTTGGACAGGGTCGGTGAAGCTTTCTTT. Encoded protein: CASSQVLDRVGEAFF.

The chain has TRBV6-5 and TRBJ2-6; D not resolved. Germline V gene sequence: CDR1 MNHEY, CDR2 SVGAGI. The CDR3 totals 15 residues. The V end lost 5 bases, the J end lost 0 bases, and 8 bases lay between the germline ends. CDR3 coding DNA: TGTGCCAGCAGTATGGGCAGCTCTGGGGCCAACGTCCTGACTTTC. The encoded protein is CASSMGSSGANVLTF.

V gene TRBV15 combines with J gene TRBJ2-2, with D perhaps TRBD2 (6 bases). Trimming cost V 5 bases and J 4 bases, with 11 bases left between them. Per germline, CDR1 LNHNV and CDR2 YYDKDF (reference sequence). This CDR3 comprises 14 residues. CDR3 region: CATSVGAGTGELFF. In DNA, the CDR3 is TGTGCCACCAGCGTCGGAGCGGGCACCGGGGAGCTGTTTTTT.

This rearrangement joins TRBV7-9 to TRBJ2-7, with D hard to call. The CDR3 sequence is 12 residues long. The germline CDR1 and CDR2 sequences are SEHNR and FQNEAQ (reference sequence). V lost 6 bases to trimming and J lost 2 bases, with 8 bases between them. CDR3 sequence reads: CASSRLPYEQYF. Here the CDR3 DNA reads TGTGCCAGCAGTAGACTTCCCTACGAGCAGTACTTC.